Shown below are 26 T cell receptor beta chains from a single sample sequenced in a study of cytomegalovirus exposure and HLA in healthy donors. With 60 Vbeta and 13 Jbeta primers, the PCR was carried out. Only in-frame clones appear in the TCRdb table, and some are missing; sequencing was by immunoSEQ multiplex PCR. The profile covers approximately 200,000 clones, with 79% appearing a single time and around 1.6% taken by the ten largest. Sequenced material: PBMCs. Receptors were obtained from a girl between 5 and 17 years old in good health and CMV-seropositive.

CDR3 loop: CASSSRLAGADTQYF. In DNA form, the CDR3 reads TGTGCCAGCAGCTCAAGACTAGCGGGGGCAGATACGCAGTATTTT. This rearrangement joins TRBV7-6 to TRBJ2-3; TRBD2 agrees at 12 bases. This CDR3 comprises 15 residues. V dropped 4 bases and J dropped 4; count of bases not matched to a gene: 3. Germline V gene lookup returns CDR1 SGHVS and CDR2 FNYEAQ.

CDR3 in DNA: TGTGCCACCAGCAGAGATTTAGGGGGCTACACTGAAGCTTTCTTT. Translating gives CATSRDLGGYTEAFF. The chain uses TRBV15 and TRBJ1-1, with 7 bases that match TRBD1. Germline loops: CDR1 LNHNV, CDR2 YYDKDF (reference sequence). V lost 0 bases and J lost 3; bases outside the gene matches: 4. This CDR3 comprises 15 residues.

The V gene is TRBV10-2, the J gene TRBJ2-2; a weak D match, TRBD2 (6 bases). V lost 11 bases and J lost 3, with 13 bases in between. Germline V gene sequence: CDR1 WSHSY, CDR2 SAAADI. This CDR3 is 13 amino acids long. CDR3 in amino acids: CAVERADTGELFF. CDR3 coding DNA: TGCGCCGTGGAGCGGGCGGACACCGGGGAGCTGTTTTTT.

A few counts support this clone. The rearrangement uses TRBV9 and TRBJ1-3; 7 positions agree with TRBD1. The germline CDR1 and CDR2 sequences are SGDLS and YYNGEE. The junction had 6 bases not matched to a gene; V was cut back by 4 bases and J by 2 bases. The CDR3 has 15 amino acids. The CDR3 DNA sequence: TGTGCCAGCAGCCCCTTTGACAGGGCTGGAAACACCATATATTTT. As protein: CASSPFDRAGNTIYF.

The V gene is TRBV30, the J gene TRBJ2-3; D ambiguous. With 2 bases removed from V and 4 bases from J, the gap between germline ends came to 10 bases. There are 13 residues in the CDR3. Germline lookup yields CDR1 GTSNPN and CDR2 SVGIG (reference sequence). DNA for the CDR3: TGTGCCTGGAGTCGAGCCCAACCAGATACGCAGTATTTT. Protein product: CAWSRAQPDTQYF.

The genes are TRBV5-6 and TRBJ1-1; TRBD1 matches at 9 bases. Germline V gene sequence: CDR1 SGHDT, CDR2 YYEEEE. This CDR3 contains 14 residues. V was clipped by 2 bases and J by 7 bases; unmatched bases: 6. CDR3 in amino acids: CASSFSLGQGEAFF. Written as DNA, the CDR3 is TGTGCCAGCAGCTTTTCCCTGGGACAGGGTGAAGCTTTCTTT.

V gene TRBV5-4 combines with J gene TRBJ2-7; the D gene is possibly TRBD1 (6 bases). CDR1 is SGHNT, CDR2 YYREEE, per germline (reference sequence). V lost 1 base and J lost 6, with 20 bases in between. The CDR3 runs to 16 residues. CDR3 sequence reads: CASSLRTPGQFGEQYF. The CDR3 coding sequence is TGTGCCAGCAGCTTGCGAACTCCCGGACAGTTTGGCGAGCAGTACTTC. Together with reference TRBV5-4 and TRBJ2-7, the CDR3 gives the full variable domain: ETGVTQSPTHLIKTRGQQVTLRCSSQSGHNTVSWYQQALGQGPQFIFQYYREEENGRGNFPPRFSGLQFPNYSSELNVNALELDDSALYLCASSLRTPGQFGEQYFGPGTRLTVT.

The chain combines TRBV5-1 with TRBJ1-1; D is ambiguous. V lost 4 bases, J lost 5 bases, and 12 bases lay in between. CDR1 is SGHRS, CDR2 YFSETQ, per germline. The CDR3 loop spans 13 amino acids. The CDR3 loop reads CASSLLELTEAFF. CDR3 nucleotides: TGCGCCAGCAGCCTTCTGGAGCTAACTGAAGCTTTCTTT.

The chain links TRBV11-2 to TRBJ1-5, with 8 bases aligning to TRBD1. CDR1 is SGHAT, CDR2 FQNNGV, per germline. The J segment lost 5 bases and the V segment lost 5 bases, leaving 11 bases of the junction unmatched. The CDR3 covers 16 residues. The CDR3 nucleotides are TGTGCCAGCAGCCCAACCGGGCAGGGGGCGGATCAGCCCCAGCATTTT. This sequence encodes CASSPTGQGADQPQHF.

This chain links TRBV2 with TRBJ1-5; a possible D gene is TRBD1 (5 bases). The CDR3 is 14 amino acids. Germline assignment: CDR1 SNHLY and CDR2 FYNNEI. Trimming cost V 4 bases and J 4 bases, with 11 bases left between them. CDR3 amino acids: CASSVGVGNQPQHF. CDR3 nucleotides: TGTGCCAGCAGTGTAGGGGTTGGAAATCAGCCCCAGCATTTT.

The chain combines TRBV7-4 with TRBJ1-2; TRBD1 matches at 7 bases. This CDR3 is 16 amino acids long. V trimming: 4 bases; J trimming: 2 bases; junction bases outside the gene matches: 10. The germline CDR1 and CDR2 sequences are SGHVT and SQSDAQ. The CDR3 is CASSWPSTGANYGYTF. The CDR3 region has the DNA TGTGCCAGCAGCTGGCCCTCAACAGGGGCGAACTATGGCTACACCTTC.

The J gene is TRBJ2-1, the V gene TRBV6-1; 9 bases map to TRBD2. Unmatched junction bases numbered 7, after V lost 7 bases and J lost 3 bases. CDR3 length equals 15 residues. Germline CDR1 is MNHNS and CDR2 is SASEGT. In DNA form, the CDR3 reads TGTGCCAGCAAGTATCAAGCGGGGGGCTACAATGAGCAGTTCTTC. This codes for CASKYQAGGYNEQFF.

The CDR3: CASSLDWGAGNTIYF. CDR3 bases: TGCGCCAGCAGCTTGGACTGGGGGGCTGGAAACACCATATATTTT. The genes are TRBV5-1 and TRBJ1-3, with a tentative D call TRBD1 (5 bases). V shed 0 bases and J shed 2 bases, with 9 bases lying between them. The CDR3 totals 15 residues. Per the germline V gene, CDR1 is SGHRS and CDR2 is YFSETQ.

V and J are TRBV7-8 and TRBJ1-2, with D hard to call. Trimming cost V 3 bases and J 6 bases, with 11 bases left between them. Per germline, CDR1 SGHVS and CDR2 FQNEAQ. This CDR3 has 13 residues. CDR3 sequence reads: CASSFLGEDGYTF. The CDR3 bases are TGTGCCAGCAGCTTTCTAGGCGAAGATGGCTACACCTTC.

This chain links TRBV6-6 with TRBJ2-1; weak D call: TRBD1 (6 bases). Looked up from germline, CDR1 is MNHNY and CDR2 is SVGAGI (reference sequence). V was cut by 6 bases and J by 10 bases, with 10 bases left in between. CDR3 length equals 11 residues. CDR3 sequence reads: CASSAGTEQFF. The CDR3 DNA reads as TGTGCCAGCAGCGCCGGGACAGAGCAGTTCTTC.

The V call is TRBV19, the J call TRBJ2-6, with D unresolved. There are 15 residues in the CDR3. The V and J ends lost 5 bases and 4 bases respectively, with 12 bases between them. Germline loops: CDR1 LNHDA, CDR2 SQIVND (reference sequence). CDR3 coding DNA: TGTGCCAGTAGTGAGGCTGCGAGGGGGGCCAACGTCCTGACTTTC. Translating it yields CASSEAARGANVLTF.

The chain recombines TRBV7-9 with TRBJ1-1; D might be TRBD1 (6 bases). The CDR3 covers 13 residues. Trimming removed 7 bases at V and 0 bases at J, with 9 bases between. The germline V gene has CDR1 SEHNR and CDR2 FQNEAQ (reference sequence). The CDR3 sequence is CASNREMNTEAFF. The CDR3 DNA sequence: TGTGCCAGCAACAGGGAGATGAACACTGAAGCTTTCTTT.

The V gene is TRBV9, the J gene TRBJ2-5, with 9 bases matching TRBD2. Germline CDR1 SGDLS, CDR2 YYNGEE. With 1 base clipped from V and 7 bases from J, the junction kept 2 bases outside the gene matches. The CDR3 is 13 residues long. CDR3: CASSVRSGGTQYF. The CDR3 bases are TGTGCCAGCAGCGTACGTAGCGGGGGGACCCAGTACTTC.

The chain has TRBV10-3 and TRBJ1-1; 8 bases align to TRBD1. Germline V gene lookup returns CDR1 ENHRY and CDR2 SYGVKD. This CDR3 region has 15 residues. V dropped 7 bases and J dropped 0; count of bases not matched to a gene: 7. CDR3 bases: TGTGCCATCAACCCTGGACAGGGACTGAACACTGAAGCTTTCTTT. Translated: CAINPGQGLNTEAFF.

The V gene is TRBV4-3, the J gene TRBJ1-4, with D uncertain. Germline CDR1 and CDR2: LGHNA and YSLEER. The V gene lost 0 bases and the J gene lost 8 bases, with 10 bases spanning the gap. CDR3 size: 14 residues. The CDR3 nucleotides read TGCGCCAGCAGCCAAGATACGAACCAGGAAAAACTGTTTTTT. Translation: CASSQDTNQEKLFF.

The chain recombines TRBV19 with TRBJ2-3; 10 bases fit TRBD1. Trimming at V came to 5 bases and at J to 3 bases, leaving 5 bases not matched to a gene. The CDR3 runs to 15 residues. Looked up from germline, CDR1 is LNHDA and CDR2 is SQIVND (reference sequence). As DNA, the CDR3 is TGTGCCAGTAGTCTCCGGGACAGGGGAACAGATACGCAGTATTTT. Translating gives CASSLRDRGTDTQYF.

The chain carries TRBV4-2 and TRBJ2-5; 8 bases match TRBD1. Germline CDR1 LGHNA, CDR2 YNFKEQ. V gave up 0 bases and J gave up 5 bases; unmatched junction bases: 8. CDR3 length equals 16 residues. CDR3 amino acids: CASSQEGGRGQETQYF. The CDR3 DNA is TGTGCCAGCAGCCAAGAAGGCGGCAGGGGGCAGGAGACCCAGTACTTC.

The sample holds one count of this clone. The germline gene is not matched at one end of the junction; a read error may be the cause. The chain uses TRBV29-1 and TRBJ1-2, with TRBD1 matching over 7 bases. Looked up from germline, CDR1 is SQVTM and CDR2 is ANQGSEA. The CDR3 is made up of 12 amino acids. In DNA, the CDR3 is TGCAGCGTCCTACAGGGGAACTTTGGCTACACCTTC. Amino acid sequence: CSVLQGNFGYTF.

This chain joins TRBV6-5 and TRBJ1-1, with 7 bases aligning to TRBD1. CDR1 MNHEY and CDR2 SVGAGI come from the germline V gene. V gave up 2 bases and J gave up 0 bases; unmatched junction bases: 6. The CDR3 is 16 residues long. This CDR3 reads CASSYTQGQVNTEAFF. CDR3 DNA sequence: TGTGCCAGCAGTTACACCCAAGGACAGGTGAACACTGAAGCTTTCTTT.

The table lists this clone with a count of one. This sequence joins TRBV10-3 and TRBJ2-2; D unresolved. The CDR3 has 16 amino acids. CDR1 is ENHRY and CDR2 is SYGVKD in the germline V gene. Trimming stripped 0 bases from V and 3 bases from J, with 11 bases between. In nucleotides, the CDR3 is TGTGCCATCAGTGAGTCGAGTGCGCTCGACACCGGGGAGCTGTTTTTT. Translating gives CAISESSALDTGELFF.

This chain connects TRBV6-5 to TRBJ2-7; D gene ambiguous. The CDR3 runs to 12 residues. The germline V gene encodes CDR1 MNHEY and CDR2 SVGAGI. V was clipped by 7 bases and J by 5 bases, with 12 bases between them. The CDR3 DNA reads as TGTGCCAGCACCAATACCCCGGACGAGCAGTACTTC. Encoded protein: CASTNTPDEQYF.